These 12 T cell receptor beta chains were all obtained from the same sample, sequenced in a study of blood T cell repertoires in COVID-19. Method: immunoSEQ multiplex PCR; TCRdb's copy keeps in-frame clones and lacks some. Here the sample spans a few hundred thousand clones, 89% being singletons. Input material: peripheral blood. These TCRs come from a woman aged 25-40 years with COVID-19, enrolled during active disease.

V is TRBV21-1 and J is TRBJ2-7; TRBD1, the D gene given by the table, was not confirmed from the DNA. TRBV21-1 is a recognized pseudogene. The CDR3 is 14 residues long. The CDR3 DNA reads TGTGCCAGCAGCAACTCGGGACAGGGCTACGAGCAGTACGTC. This gives the protein CASSNSGQGYEQYV.

This chain links TRBV3-1 (or the pseudogene TRBV3-2) with TRBJ2-5; 15 bases are a match to TRBD2. Unmatched junction bases numbered 9, after V lost 4 bases and J lost 3 bases. Germline values: CDR1 LGHDT, CDR2 YNNKEL (reference sequence). The CDR3 totals 18 residues. CDR3 protein: CASSLKRTSGGGKETQYF. The CDR3 nucleotides are TGTGCCAGCAGCCTCAAAAGGACTAGCGGGGGGGGTAAAGAGACCCAGTACTTC.

The chain couples TRBV7-2 to TRBJ2-3; 7 bases are shared with TRBD1. The germline CDR1 and CDR2 sequences are SGHTA and FQGNSA. Trimming at V came to 3 bases and at J to 4 bases, leaving 10 bases not matched to a gene. This CDR3 region has 16 residues. DNA of the CDR3: TGTGCCAGCAGCTTCCCTGGGACAGTGGGGTCAGATACGCAGTATTTT. Translation gives CASSFPGTVGSDTQYF.

This clone was seen just once. The V gene is TRBV3-1 (or the pseudogene TRBV3-2), the J gene TRBJ1-1; D gene unclear. This CDR3 is 16 amino acids long. Germline values: CDR1 LGHDT, CDR2 YNNKEL (reference sequence). V lost 4 bases, J lost 5 bases, and 20 bases lay in between. CDR3 DNA sequence: TGTGCCAGCAGCCCCCACCCTCGGGGAGGGTGGACTGAAGCTTTCTTT. Amino acids: CASSPHPRGGWTEAFF.

The chain couples TRBV7-9 to TRBJ2-3; 14 nucleotides align to TRBD2. After removal of 3 bases from V and 4 bases from J, the junction contained 12 bases not matched to a gene. This CDR3 is 19 amino acids long. Looked up from germline, CDR1 is SEHNR and CDR2 is FQNEAQ (reference sequence). This chain's CDR3 is CASSFLAFVGLAGADTQYF. The CDR3, as DNA: TGTGCCAGCAGCTTCCTTGCGTTCGTGGGACTAGCGGGGGCAGATACGCAGTATTTT.

The chain has TRBV9 and TRBJ1-5, with 9 positions matching TRBD1. Per the germline V gene, CDR1 is SGDLS and CDR2 is YYNGEE. V was pared by 4 bases and J by 6 bases, with 5 bases of the junction left unmatched. The CDR3 is made up of 14 amino acids. The CDR3 loop reads CASSPTGGSQPQHF. CDR3 DNA sequence: TGTGCCAGCAGCCCGACAGGGGGATCTCAGCCCCAGCATTTT.

The rearrangement joins TRBV6-5 to TRBJ1-4; tentative D call: TRBD1 (6 bases). The V end was cut by 6 bases, the J end by 4 bases, with 12 bases between. Per germline, CDR1 MNHEY and CDR2 SVGAGI. This CDR3 spans 14 amino acids. CDR3 sequence: CASSGTTLNEKLFF. DNA for the CDR3: TGTGCCAGCAGCGGGACAACCCTTAATGAAAAACTGTTTTTT.

The CDR3 sequence is CASSLRPGYGYTF. CDR3 nucleotide sequence: TGTGCCAGCAGCCTAAGGCCAGGGTATGGCTACACCTTC. This chain connects TRBV14 to TRBJ1-2; a weak D match, TRBD1 (5 bases). The CDR3 is 13 residues long. Germline CDR1 and CDR2: SGHDN and FVKESK. Deletions cut 4 bases from V and 5 bases from J, with 11 bases between.

The gene calls are TRBV4-1 and TRBJ1-1; 12 nucleotides match TRBD1. Germline lookup yields CDR1 MGHRA and CDR2 YSYEKL. The CDR3 spans 16 residues. V lost 5 bases to trimming and J lost 0 bases; unmatched junction nucleotides: 4. This CDR3 is CASSFRDRGLNTEAFF. The DNA for the CDR3 is TGCGCCAGCAGCTTCCGGGACAGGGGGCTGAACACTGAAGCTTTCTTT.

The chain employs TRBV13 and TRBJ1-1; D is undetermined. Trimming shortened V by 5 bases and J by 2 bases, and 6 bases separated the two germline ends. The CDR3 has 12 amino acids. Germline V lookup: CDR1 PRHDT, CDR2 FYEKMQ (reference sequence). The CDR3 coding sequence is TGTGCCAGCAGCCAGATAAACACTGAAGCTTTCTTT. Translation: CASSQINTEAFF.

V is TRBV3-1 (or the pseudogene TRBV3-2) and J is TRBJ2-3; the D gene is possibly TRBD1 (5 bases). Germline values: CDR1 LGHDT, CDR2 YNNKEL (reference sequence). The CDR3 spans 13 residues. V was pared by 3 bases and J by 3 bases, with 7 bases between. The CDR3 region has the DNA TGTGCCAGCAGCCAGCAGGGTACAGATACGCAGTATTTT. Translating it yields CASSQQGTDTQYF.

The chain combines TRBV29-1 with TRBJ1-2, with D maybe TRBD1 (5 bases). The V end was cut by 3 bases, the J end by 4 bases, with 12 bases between. This CDR3 has 13 amino acids. CDR1 and CDR2 (germline): SQVTM, ANQGSEA. The CDR3 spells CSVEMGLGYGYTF. CDR3 DNA: TGCAGCGTTGAGATGGGGCTCGGCTATGGCTACACCTTC.